This T cell receptor beta chain was found in a study of CXCR3-negative and CXCR3-positive naive CD8 T cells. CDR1 and CDR2 from the germline V gene are MNHEY and SMNVEV (reference sequence). There are 13 residues in the CDR3. With respect to this clonotype: Its antigen is not identified.

cDNA libraries for TRB were generated by 5' RACE incorporating UMI labels. Following a re-call of the 5' RACE reads, TCRdb has one entry per CDR3 protein and lacks DNA. This repertoire includes about 94,000 distinct CDR3 sequences. Study conclusions and caveats: Researchers reported similar TRBV-TRBJ usage in naive CXCR3-negative and CXCR3-positive cells, though memory differed. TRB CDR3s were more hydrophobic in CXCR3-positive than in CXCR3-negative naive cells. Comparably high diversity marked both naive subsets, whereas memory CD8+ cells had much lower diversity.

This clonotype was sampled from a human donor in good health. Some clones in this sample may be carry-over from other donors' samples. The V and J genes are TRBV27 and TRBJ2-3; TCRdb's D call of TRBD2 is untestable without DNA. Material for sequencing was naive CXCR3+ CD8+ T cells from blood. Subset: CD45RO-CCR7+CD27+CD95- naive CD8+ T cells expressing CXCR3 (TNR3+). Here the CDR3 reads CASRGPVTDTQYF.